This passage covers 8 T cell receptor beta chains from one sample sequenced in a study of blood T cell repertoires in COVID-19. Here immunoSEQ multiplex PCR was the method, and the copy in TCRdb shows in-frame clones only, minus some. The sample lists approximately 170,000 clones, around 80% occurring once. The sample consisted of PBMCs or T cells enriched from blood (not recorded which). Receptor source: a man over 45 who had recovered from COVID-19.

J is TRBJ1-3 and V is TRBV5-1; D gene uncertain. The CDR3 runs to 15 residues. The germline V and J ends were trimmed by 4 bases and 1 base, with 12 bases remaining between them. Germline CDR1 reads SGHRS; CDR2 reads YFSETQ. The chain's CDR3 is CASSATGGSGNTIYF. The CDR3 nucleotides read TGCGCCAGCAGCGCCACCGGAGGTTCTGGAAACACCATATATTTT.

This clone was seen only once. The same CDR3 arises from other DNA sequences in this sample as well. This sequence joins TRBV12-3 or TRBV12-4 and TRBJ2-5; D uncertain. The CDR3 runs to 11 residues. Trimming removed 2 bases at V and 4 bases at J, with 2 bases between. The CDR3 here is CASSLRETQYF. CDR3 sequence (DNA): TGTGCCAGCAGTTTACGAGAGACCCAGTACTTC.

V and J are TRBV3-1 (or the pseudogene TRBV3-2) and TRBJ2-1, with TRBD2 identical over 14 bases. The CDR3 runs 19 residues. The trim removed 5 bases at V and 6 bases at J, leaving 15 bases unmatched. Per the germline V gene, CDR1 is LGHDT and CDR2 is YNNKEL (reference sequence). The CDR3 DNA is TGTGCCAGCAGCGGACGAGGGACTAGCGGGGGCCGAGGGGGCAATGAGCAGTTCTTC. Residues: CASSGRGTSGGRGGNEQFF.

The V and J genes are TRBV7-2 and TRBJ2-7; 8 positions agree with TRBD2. V lost 1 base to trimming and J lost 9 bases; unmatched junction nucleotides: 11. CDR3 size: 15 residues. The germline gives CDR1 SGHTA, CDR2 FQGNSA. CDR3 residues: CASSLGGTRGNMQYF. CDR3 nucleotide sequence: TGTGCCAGCAGCTTAGGTGGGACTAGGGGGAACATGCAGTACTTC.

The rearrangement links TRBV2 to TRBJ1-5; D is unresolved. CDR1 and CDR2 from the germline V gene are SNHLY and FYNNEI. The CDR3 extends over 16 amino acids. Trimming took 4 bases from V and 5 from J, leaving 18 bases between them. CDR3 in amino acids: CASSVRPPSADQPQHF. The CDR3 nucleotides are TGTGCCAGCAGTGTAAGGCCCCCATCCGCGGATCAGCCCCAGCATTTT.

The rearrangement uses TRBV3-1 (or the pseudogene TRBV3-2) and TRBJ1-6; D is unclear. Germline V gene sequence: CDR1 LGHDT, CDR2 YNNKEL (reference sequence). The germline V and J ends were trimmed by 1 base and 4 bases, with 5 bases remaining between them. CDR3 length: 14 amino acids. The chain's CDR3 is CASSQGGYNSPLHF. CDR3 in DNA: TGTGCCAGCAGCCAAGGCGGATATAATTCACCCCTCCACTTT.

The chain links TRBV7-6 to TRBJ2-7; TRBD1 agrees at 8 bases. The germline V gene encodes CDR1 SGHVS and CDR2 FNYEAQ. CDR3 size: 15 residues. V lost 1 base, J lost 4 bases, and 6 bases stayed unmatched. This chain's CDR3 is CASSLGPGQVYEQYF. The CDR3 DNA follows: TGTGCCAGCAGCTTAGGTCCGGGACAGGTATACGAGCAGTACTTC.

In nucleotides, the CDR3 is TGCAGCGTTATGACACGGGACTCTGGAAACACCATATATTTT. Amino acid sequence: CSVMTRDSGNTIYF. The chain carries TRBV29-1 and TRBJ1-3, with D hard to call. The CDR3 is 14 residues long. With 5 bases removed from V and 0 bases from J, the gap between germline ends came to 11 bases. The V gene's germline CDR1 is SQVTM and CDR2 ANQGSEA.